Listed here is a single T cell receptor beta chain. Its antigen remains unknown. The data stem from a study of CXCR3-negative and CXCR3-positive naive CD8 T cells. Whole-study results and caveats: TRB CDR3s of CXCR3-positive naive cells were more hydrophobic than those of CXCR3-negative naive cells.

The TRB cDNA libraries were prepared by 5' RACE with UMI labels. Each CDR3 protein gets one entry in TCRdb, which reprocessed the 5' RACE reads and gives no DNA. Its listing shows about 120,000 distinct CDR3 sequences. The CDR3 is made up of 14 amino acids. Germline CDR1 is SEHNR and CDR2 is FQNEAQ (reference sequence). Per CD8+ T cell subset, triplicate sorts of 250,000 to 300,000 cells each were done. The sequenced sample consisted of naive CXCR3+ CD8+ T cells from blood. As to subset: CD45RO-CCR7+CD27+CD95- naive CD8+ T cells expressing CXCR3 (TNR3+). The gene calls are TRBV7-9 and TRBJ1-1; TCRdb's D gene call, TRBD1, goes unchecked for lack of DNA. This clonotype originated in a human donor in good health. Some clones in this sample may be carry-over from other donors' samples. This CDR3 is CASSFPGQGEEAFF.